Listed here is a single T cell receptor (beta chain). The data originate from a study of cytomegalovirus exposure and HLA in healthy donors. In the study overall: An earlier analysis identified fewer than 130 million unique TCR beta sequences in about 179 million T cells.

Germline V gives CDR1 SGHKS, CDR2 YYEKEE (reference sequence). The junction had 14 bases not matched to a gene; V was cut back by 4 bases and J by 0 bases. The CDR3 runs to 19 residues. A multiplex PCR was run with 60 Vbeta primers and 13 Jbeta primers. Generated by immunoSEQ multiplex PCR, the TCRdb table keeps only in-frame clones and is missing some. The table records 93,000 or so clones, 76% of them present only once. Sequencing was done on a sample of PBMCs. This TCR was recovered from a woman in her late teens or twenties in good health and CMV-seropositive. This chain joins TRBV5-5 and TRBJ1-5; 9 bases align to TRBD1. DNA for the CDR3: TGTGCCAGCAGCCACGGGACAGGGAGAAGATCACTTAGCAATCAGCCCCAGCATTTT. Its protein product is CASSHGTGRRSLSNQPQHF.